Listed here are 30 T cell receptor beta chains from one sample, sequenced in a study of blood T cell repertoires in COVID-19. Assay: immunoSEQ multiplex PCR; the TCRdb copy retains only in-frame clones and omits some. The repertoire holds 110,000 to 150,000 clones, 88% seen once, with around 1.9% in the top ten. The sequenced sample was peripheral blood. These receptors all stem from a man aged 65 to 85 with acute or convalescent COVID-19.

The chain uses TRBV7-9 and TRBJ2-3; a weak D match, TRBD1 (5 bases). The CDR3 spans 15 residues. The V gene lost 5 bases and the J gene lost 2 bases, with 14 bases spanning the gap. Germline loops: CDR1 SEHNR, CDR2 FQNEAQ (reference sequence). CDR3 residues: CASSPGHLVTDTQYF. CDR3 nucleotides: TGTGCCAGCAGCCCTGGACACCTAGTCACAGATACGCAGTATTTT.

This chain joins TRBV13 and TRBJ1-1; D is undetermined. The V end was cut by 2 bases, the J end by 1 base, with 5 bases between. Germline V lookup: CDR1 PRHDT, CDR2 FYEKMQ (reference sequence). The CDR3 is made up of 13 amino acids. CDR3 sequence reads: CASSLRQNTEAFF. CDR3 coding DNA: TGTGCCAGCAGCTTACGACAGAACACTGAAGCTTTCTTT.

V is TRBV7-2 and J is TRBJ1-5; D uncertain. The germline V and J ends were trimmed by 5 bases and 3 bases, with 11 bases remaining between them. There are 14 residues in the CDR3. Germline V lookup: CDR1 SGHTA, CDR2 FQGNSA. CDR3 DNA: TGTGCCAGCAGCATCCCGGGAAACAATCAGCCCCAGCATTTT. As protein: CASSIPGNNQPQHF.

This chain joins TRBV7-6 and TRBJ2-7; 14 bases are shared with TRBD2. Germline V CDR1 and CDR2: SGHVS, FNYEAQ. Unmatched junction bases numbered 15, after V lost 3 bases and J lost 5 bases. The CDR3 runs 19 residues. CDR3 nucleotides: TGTGCCAGCAGCTTTAGACTAGCGGGAGGGGCCCGTGTATTTGACGAGCAGTACTTC. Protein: CASSFRLAGGARVFDEQYF.

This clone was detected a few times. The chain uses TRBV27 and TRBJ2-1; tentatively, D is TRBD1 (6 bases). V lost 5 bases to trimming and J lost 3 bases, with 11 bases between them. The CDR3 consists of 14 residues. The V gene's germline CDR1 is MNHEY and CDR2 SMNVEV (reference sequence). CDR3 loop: CASSPRDIYNEQFF. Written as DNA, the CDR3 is TGTGCCAGCAGTCCCCGGGACATCTACAATGAGCAGTTCTTC.

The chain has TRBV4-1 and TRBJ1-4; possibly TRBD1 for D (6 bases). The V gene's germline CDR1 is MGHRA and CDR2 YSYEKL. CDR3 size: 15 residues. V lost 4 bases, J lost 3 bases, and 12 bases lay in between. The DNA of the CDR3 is TGCGCCAGCAGCCCAAGGGGGGGCGCTAATGAAAAACTGTTTTTT. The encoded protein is CASSPRGGANEKLFF.

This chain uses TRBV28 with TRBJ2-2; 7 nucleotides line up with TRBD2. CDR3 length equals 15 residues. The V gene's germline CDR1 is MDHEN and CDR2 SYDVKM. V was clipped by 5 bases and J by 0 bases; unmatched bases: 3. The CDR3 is CASSPAGANTGELFF. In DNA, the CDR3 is TGTGCCAGCAGTCCGGCGGGGGCGAACACCGGGGAGCTGTTTTTT.

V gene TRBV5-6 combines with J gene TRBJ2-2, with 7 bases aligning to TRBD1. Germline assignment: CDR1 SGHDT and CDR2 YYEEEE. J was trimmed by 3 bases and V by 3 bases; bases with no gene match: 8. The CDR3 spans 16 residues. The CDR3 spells CASSWRTGWDTGELFF. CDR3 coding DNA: TGTGCCAGCAGCTGGAGGACAGGATGGGACACCGGGGAGCTGTTTTTT.

The CDR3 loop is CAWSVTSGVDPLFF. The CDR3 coding sequence is TGTGCCTGGAGTGTTACATCAGGGGTTGATCCACTGTTTTTT. V usage is TRBV30 and J usage is TRBJ1-4, with TRBD1 as a possible D gene (6 bases). This CDR3 spans 14 amino acids. Between the trimmed V and J ends, which lost 0 bases and 13 bases, there was a span of 18 bases. Per germline, CDR1 GTSNPN and CDR2 SVGIG (reference sequence).

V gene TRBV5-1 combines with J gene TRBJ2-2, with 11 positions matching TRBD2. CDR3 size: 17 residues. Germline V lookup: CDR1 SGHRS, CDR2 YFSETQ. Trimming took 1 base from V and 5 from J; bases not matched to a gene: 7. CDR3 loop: CASSLSLAGAGTGELFF. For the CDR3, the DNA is TGCGCCAGCAGCTTGTCACTAGCGGGAGCTGGGACCGGGGAGCTGTTTTTT. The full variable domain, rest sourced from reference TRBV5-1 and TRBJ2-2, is KAGVTQTPRYLIKTRGQQVTLSCSPISGHRSVSWYQQTPGQGLQFLFEYFSETQRNKGNFPGRFSGRQFSNSRSEMNVSTLELGDSALYLCASSLSLAGAGTGELFFGEGSRLTVL.

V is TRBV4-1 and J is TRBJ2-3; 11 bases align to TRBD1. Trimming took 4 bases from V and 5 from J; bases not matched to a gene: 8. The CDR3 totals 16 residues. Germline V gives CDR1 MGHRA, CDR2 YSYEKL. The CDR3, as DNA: TGCGCCAGCAGCCTACAACCGGGACAGGGGGTAGATACGCAGTATTTT. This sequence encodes CASSLQPGQGVDTQYF.

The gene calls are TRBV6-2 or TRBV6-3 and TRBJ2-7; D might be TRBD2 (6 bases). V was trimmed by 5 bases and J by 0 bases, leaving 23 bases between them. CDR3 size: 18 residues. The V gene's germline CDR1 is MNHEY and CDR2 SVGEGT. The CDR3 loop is CASSPIPAGGANSYEQYF. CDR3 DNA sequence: TGTGCCAGCAGTCCCATACCCGCCGGAGGGGCTAACTCCTACGAGCAGTACTTC.

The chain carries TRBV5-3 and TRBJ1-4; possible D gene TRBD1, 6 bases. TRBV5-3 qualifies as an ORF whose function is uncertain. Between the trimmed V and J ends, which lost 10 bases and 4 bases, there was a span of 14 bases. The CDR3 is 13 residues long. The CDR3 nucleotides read TGTGCCGAGGGAACAGGGCTTAATGAAAAACTGTTTTTT. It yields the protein CAEGTGLNEKLFF.

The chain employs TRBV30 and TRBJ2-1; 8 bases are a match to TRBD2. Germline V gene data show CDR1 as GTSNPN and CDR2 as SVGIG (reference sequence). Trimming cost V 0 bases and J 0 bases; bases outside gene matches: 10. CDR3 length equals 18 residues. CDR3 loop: CAWSVSSGSDSSYNEQFF. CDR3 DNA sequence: TGTGCCTGGAGTGTATCTAGCGGGTCTGATAGCTCCTACAATGAGCAGTTCTTC.

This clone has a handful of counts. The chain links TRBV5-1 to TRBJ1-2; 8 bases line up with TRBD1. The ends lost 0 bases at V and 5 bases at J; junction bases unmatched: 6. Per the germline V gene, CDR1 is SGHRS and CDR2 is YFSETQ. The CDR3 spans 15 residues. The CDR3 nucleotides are TGCGCCAGCAGCTTGGGAGACAGGGGCGTATATGGCTACACCTTC. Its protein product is CASSLGDRGVYGYTF. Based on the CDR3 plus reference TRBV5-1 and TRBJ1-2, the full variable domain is KAGVTQTPRYLIKTRGQQVTLSCSPISGHRSVSWYQQTPGQGLQFLFEYFSETQRNKGNFPGRFSGRQFSNSRSEMNVSTLELGDSALYLCASSLGDRGVYGYTFGSGTRLTVV.

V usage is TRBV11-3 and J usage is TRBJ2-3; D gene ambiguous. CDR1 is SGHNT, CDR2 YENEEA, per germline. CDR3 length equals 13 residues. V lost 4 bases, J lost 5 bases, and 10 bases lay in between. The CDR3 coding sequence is TGTGCCAGCAGCTCCCGGTTTGGAGATACGCAGTATTTT. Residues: CASSSRFGDTQYF.

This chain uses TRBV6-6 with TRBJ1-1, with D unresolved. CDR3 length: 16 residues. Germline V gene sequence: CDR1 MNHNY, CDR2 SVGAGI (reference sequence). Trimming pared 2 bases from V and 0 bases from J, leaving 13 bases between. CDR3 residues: CASSYLQAPLNTEAFF. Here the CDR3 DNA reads TGTGCCAGCAGTTACCTTCAGGCGCCGTTGAACACTGAAGCTTTCTTT.

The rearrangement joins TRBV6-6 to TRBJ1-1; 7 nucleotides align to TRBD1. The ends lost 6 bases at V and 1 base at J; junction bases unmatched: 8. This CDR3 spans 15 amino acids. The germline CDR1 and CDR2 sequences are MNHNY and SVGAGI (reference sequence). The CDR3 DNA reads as TGTGCCAGCAGGGCCACAGGGGCTTGGAACACTGAAGCTTTCTTT. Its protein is CASRATGAWNTEAFF.

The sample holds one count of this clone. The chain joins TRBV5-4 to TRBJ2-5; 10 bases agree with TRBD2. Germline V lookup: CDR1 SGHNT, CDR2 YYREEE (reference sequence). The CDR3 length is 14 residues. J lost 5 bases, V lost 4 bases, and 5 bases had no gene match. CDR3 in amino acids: CASSEAGGVETQYF. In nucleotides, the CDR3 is TGTGCCAGCAGCGAAGCGGGGGGGGTGGAGACCCAGTACTTC. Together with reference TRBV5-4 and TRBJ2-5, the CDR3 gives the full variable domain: ETGVTQSPTHLIKTRGQQVTLRCSSQSGHNTVSWYQQALGQGPQFIFQYYREEENGRGNFPPRFSGLQFPNYSSELNVNALELDDSALYLCASSEAGGVETQYFGPGTRLLVL.

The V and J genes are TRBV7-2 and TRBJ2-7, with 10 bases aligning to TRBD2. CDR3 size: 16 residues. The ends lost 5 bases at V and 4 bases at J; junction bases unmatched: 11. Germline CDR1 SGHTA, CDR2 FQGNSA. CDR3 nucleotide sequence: TGTGCCAGCAGCCTCCTAGCGGGAGTAGTAGGGTACGAGCAGTACTTC. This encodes CASSLLAGVVGYEQYF. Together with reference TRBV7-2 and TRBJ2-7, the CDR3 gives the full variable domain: GAGVSQSPSNKVTEKGKDVELRCDPISGHTALYWYRQSLGQGLEFLIYFQGNSAPDKSGLPSDRFSAERTGGSVSTLTIQRTQQEDSAVYLCASSLLAGVVGYEQYFGPGTRLTVT.

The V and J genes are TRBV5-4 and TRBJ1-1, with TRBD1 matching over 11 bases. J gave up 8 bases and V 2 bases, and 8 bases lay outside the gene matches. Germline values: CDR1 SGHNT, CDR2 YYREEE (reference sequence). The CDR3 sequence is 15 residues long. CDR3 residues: CASSLGQGALSEAFF. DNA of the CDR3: TGTGCCAGCAGCTTAGGACAGGGGGCTCTTTCGGAAGCTTTCTTT.

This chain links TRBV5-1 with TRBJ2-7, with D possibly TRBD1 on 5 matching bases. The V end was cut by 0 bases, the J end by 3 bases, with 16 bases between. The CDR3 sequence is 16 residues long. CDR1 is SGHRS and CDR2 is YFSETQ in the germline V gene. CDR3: CASSLGPFSRGYEQYF. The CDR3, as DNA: TGCGCCAGCAGCTTGGGACCTTTCTCTAGGGGCTACGAGCAGTACTTC.

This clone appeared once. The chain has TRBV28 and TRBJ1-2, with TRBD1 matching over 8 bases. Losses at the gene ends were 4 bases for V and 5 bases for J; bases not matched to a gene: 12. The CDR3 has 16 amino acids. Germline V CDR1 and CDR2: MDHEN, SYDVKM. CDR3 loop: CASSSGQGAFKYGYTF. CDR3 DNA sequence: TGTGCCAGCAGTTCGGGGCAGGGGGCTTTTAAATATGGCTACACCTTC.

CDR3: CAWSRSITDTQYF. CDR3 sequence (DNA): TGTGCCTGGAGTCGGAGCATCACAGATACGCAGTATTTT. The chain carries TRBV30 and TRBJ2-3; D call uncertain. CDR1 and CDR2 (germline): GTSNPN, SVGIG (reference sequence). Trimming left V 2 bases short and J 2 bases short, with 8 bases between. This CDR3 has 13 amino acids.

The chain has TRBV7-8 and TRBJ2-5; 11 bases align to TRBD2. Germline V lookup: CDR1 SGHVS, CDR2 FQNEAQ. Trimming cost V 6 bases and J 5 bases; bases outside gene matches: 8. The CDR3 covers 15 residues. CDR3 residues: CASRTSGAMVETQYF. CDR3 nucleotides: TGTGCCAGCAGGACTAGCGGGGCTATGGTGGAGACCCAGTACTTC.

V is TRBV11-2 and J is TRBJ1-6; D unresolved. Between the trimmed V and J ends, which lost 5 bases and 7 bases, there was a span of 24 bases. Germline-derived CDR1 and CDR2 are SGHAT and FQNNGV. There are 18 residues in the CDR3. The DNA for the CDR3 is TGTGCCAGCAGCCCGTATCCCGCACGGTCCCCATTAAATTCACCCCTCCACTTT. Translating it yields CASSPYPARSPLNSPLHF. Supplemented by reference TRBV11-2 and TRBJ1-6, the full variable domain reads EAGVAQSPRYKIIEKRQSVAFWCNPISGHATLYWYQQILGQGPKLLIQFQNNGVVDDSQLPKDRFSAERLKGVDSTLKIQPAKLEDSAVYLCASSPYPARSPLNSPLHFGNGTRLTVT.

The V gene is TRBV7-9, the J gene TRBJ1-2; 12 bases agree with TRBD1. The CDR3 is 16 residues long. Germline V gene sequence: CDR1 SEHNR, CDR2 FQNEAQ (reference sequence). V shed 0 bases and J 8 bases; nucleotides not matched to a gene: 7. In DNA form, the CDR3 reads TGTGCCAGCAGCTTAGCGAAGGGACAGGGGGCGAGCGGCTACACCTTC. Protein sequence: CASSLAKGQGASGYTF. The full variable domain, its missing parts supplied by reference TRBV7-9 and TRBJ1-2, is DTGVSQNPRHKITKRGQNVTFRCDPISEHNRLYWYRQTLGQGPEFLTYFQNEAQLEKSRLLSDRFSAERPKGSFSTLEIQRTEQGDSAMYLCASSLAKGQGASGYTFGSGTRLTVV.

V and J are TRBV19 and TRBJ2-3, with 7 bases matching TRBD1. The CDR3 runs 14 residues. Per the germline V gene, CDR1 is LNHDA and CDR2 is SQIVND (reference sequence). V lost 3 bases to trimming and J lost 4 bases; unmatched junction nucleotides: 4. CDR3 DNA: TGTGCCAGTAGTATCAGGGGGTCACCAGATACGCAGTATTTT. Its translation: CASSIRGSPDTQYF.

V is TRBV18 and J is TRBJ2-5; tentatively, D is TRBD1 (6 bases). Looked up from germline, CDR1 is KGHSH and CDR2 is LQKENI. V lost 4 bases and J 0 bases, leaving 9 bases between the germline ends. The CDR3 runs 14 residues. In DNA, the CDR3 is TGTGCCAGCTCACGAGGACAGTACCAAGAGACCCAGTACTTC. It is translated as CASSRGQYQETQYF.

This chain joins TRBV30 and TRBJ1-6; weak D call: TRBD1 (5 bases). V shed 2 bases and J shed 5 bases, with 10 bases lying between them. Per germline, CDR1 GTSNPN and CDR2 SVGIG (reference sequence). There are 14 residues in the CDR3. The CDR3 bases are TGTGCCTGGAGTTACGGGGGGAATAATTCACCCCTCCACTTT. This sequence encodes CAWSYGGNNSPLHF.